What follows describes a single T cell receptor beta chain. No antigen is known for it. The source of the sample is a study of a mutant IDH1 vaccine in newly diagnosed glioma. Study in general: Following radiotherapy alone, or alongside temozolomide cycles, vaccination was started after an interval of 4-6 weeks. Former treatment meant radiotherapy, temozolomide, or both; the majority had gotten both.

Sequenced by immunoSEQ multiplex PCR; TCRdb stores in-frame clones only, minus some. This table holds 30,000 or so clones, under 85% found once. Notes on the study in general: Evidence of vaccine-induced immune responses was documented in less than 95% of patients.

The sample's time point: week 35, safety follow-up. What each vaccine dose contained was 300 ug of mutant IDH1 20-mer peptide, accompanied by topical imiquimod. Donors harbored newly found WHO grade 3 or 4 IDH1-mutant, ATRX-lost astrocytomas. This TCR derives from a woman younger than 45 with glioma. Some clones in this sample may be carry-over from other donors' samples. Sequenced material: PBMCs, taken from a glioma patient whose treatment included an IDH1 peptide vaccine.

The CDR3 region has the DNA TGTGCCAGCAGCTTAGAGGCTAGCGGGATCCCCCTGCAGTTCTTC. Translating it yields CASSLEASGIPLQFF. The chain links TRBV13 to TRBJ2-1; 9 nucleotides agree with TRBD2. The length of the CDR3 is 15 residues. Germline-derived CDR1 and CDR2 are PRHDT and FYEKMQ (reference sequence). With 1 base clipped from V and 12 bases from J, the junction kept 10 bases outside the gene matches.